This is a list of T cell receptor beta chains from one sample in a study of response to subunit inactivated influenza vaccine. TCRdb re-derived calls from the RT-PCR reads in MiXCR, one entry per CDR3 protein. In the table there are about 500,000 distinct CDR3 sequences, approximately 17% of which are singletons. The sequencing here drew on CD4+ T cells sorted from PBMCs, taken about 24 months after vaccination. The origin of the receptors is a man between 50 and 75 years old who received an inactivated influenza vaccine. Each CDR3 is given with its conserved first and last residue. The order of the fields is CDR3 length, J gene, V gene, CDR3 protein.

14 TRBJ1-1 TRBV28 CASSDPQWNTEAFF
18 TRBJ2-2 TRBV6-5 CASKISGGAGLDTGELFF
14 TRBJ2-3 TRBV29-1 CSVRPGGRTDTQYF
13 TRBJ1-5 TRBV20-1 CSASGKPNQPQHF
14 TRBJ2-3 TRBV27 CASMREPSTDTQYF
13 TRBJ2-7 TRBV12-3/TRBV12-4 CASSLLGLYEQYF
16 TRBJ2-2 TRBV5-1 CASSLAGQANTGELFF
17 TRBJ2-1 TRBV6-1 CASSPVGQGGPYNEQFF
15 TRBJ1-2 TRBV20-1 CSASFNSDGMAGYTF
15 TRBJ2-7 TRBV7-9 CASSPIRDSAYEQYF
17 TRBJ1-3 TRBV9 CASSVAGGQLSGNTIYF
14 TRBJ1-2 TRBV5-1 CASRPGQGAFGYTF
15 TRBJ1-2 TRBV4-1 CASSHDIRDRPGYTF
13 TRBJ2-7 TRBV3-1 CASSNTDTYEQYF
14 TRBJ2-7 TRBV4-2 CASSQEILSYEQYF
15 TRBJ2-5 TRBV11-2 CASSSLTGGQETQYF
14 TRBJ2-7 TRBV5-1 CASHRGGGLYEQYF
14 TRBJ1-1 TRBV7-9 CASSRGLLNTEAFF
16 TRBJ2-1 TRBV12-3/TRBV12-4 CASSPAGLAGIGEQFF
13 TRBJ1-1 TRBV20-1 CSAGQGANTEAFF
13 TRBJ2-7 TRBV6-2/TRBV6-3 CASSWARLSEQYF
15 TRBJ1-1 TRBV12-3/TRBV12-4 CASSAEGLGNTEAFF
15 TRBJ2-5 TRBV5-5 CASSWPRTAQETQYF
16 TRBJ2-1 TRBV3-1 CASSQDLGAGGNEQFF
13 TRBJ2-5 TRBV10-3 CATRILSGETQYF
16 TRBJ2-6 TRBV4-3 CASSQDPQGRVNVLTF
15 TRBJ1-5 TRBV7-2 CASRYGGFSNQPQHF
11 TRBJ1-1 TRBV29-1 CSVGGGMEAFF
16 TRBJ2-1 TRBV7-9 CASSSRTSGRTNEQFF
13 TRBJ2-1 TRBV20-1 CSATPPRHNEQFF
16 TRBJ2-7 TRBV7-2 CASSYSGTLVGGEQYF
13 TRBJ2-5 TRBV15 CATSKQGKETQYF
14 TRBJ1-2 TRBV5-1 CASSARVANYGYTF
16 TRBJ2-2 TRBV9 CASSVDPAGGTGELFF
14 TRBJ2-3 TRBV24-1 CATSDFQGTDTQYF
13 TRBJ1-2 TRBV6-1 CASRRDSPRRYTF
14 TRBJ2-5 TRBV10-1 CASSESTGPETQYF
19 TRBJ2-4 TRBV11-2 CASSPNPTSGRAGLNIQYF
15 TRBJ2-2 TRBV5-1 CASTPGLANTGELFF
15 TRBJ2-5 TRBV24-1 CATSDPMTVQETQYF
15 TRBJ2-7 TRBV6-2/TRBV6-3 CASSPLSGGKYEQYF
11 TRBJ2-3 TRBV30 CAVVVGVTQYF
12 TRBJ2-7 TRBV29-1 CSVRTDTREQYF
14 TRBJ1-1 TRBV29-1 CSVAPRQGASEAFF
15 TRBJ2-7 TRBV11-2 CASSLDQQVSYEQYF
15 TRBJ1-2 TRBV5-1 CASSLGTSLDYGYTF
14 TRBJ2-5 TRBV5-1 CASSLRGSMETQYF
15 TRBJ2-1 TRBV20-1 CSASGGLQSYNEQFF
14 TRBJ2-2 TRBV6-2/TRBV6-3 CASTPGVNTGELFF
14 TRBJ2-7 TRBV20-1 CSAAGTVKPYEQYF
15 TRBJ2-5 TRBV20-1 CSASPSGRIEETQYF
15 TRBJ2-5 TRBV7-8 CASSLVGLSGETQYF
14 TRBJ2-4 TRBV6-2/TRBV6-3 CASSYSAGGNIQYF
12 TRBJ1-2 TRBV5-6 CASSLNLYGYTF
15 TRBJ1-1 TRBV5-1 CASSRQGGRNTEAFF
15 TRBJ2-4 TRBV2 CASSDRGTALNIQYF
14 TRBJ2-4 TRBV29-1 CSVVLDTAKNIQYF
14 TRBJ2-7 TRBV18 CASSPRVQGNEQYF